The sample holds one count of the clone carrying this T cell receptor beta chain. This record belongs to a study of blood T cell repertoires in COVID-19. Study summary: The study drew acute and convalescent COVID-19 samples from the United States, Italy and Spain. T cells, B-cell-depleted T cells, or PBMCs supplied cDNA or gDNA.

This CDR3 is built from 13 residues. The germline V gene has CDR1 SNHLY and CDR2 FYNNEI. V gave up 5 bases and J gave up 7 bases; unmatched junction bases: 3. In the authors' methods: Amplified reference gene primers provided the basis for estimating nucleated cell counts. This table comes from immunoSEQ multiplex PCR, and its TCRdb copy is limited to in-frame clones, with some not included. The V and J calls and clone size come from that table; D and trimming were worked out from the DNA. The table shows 200,000 to 300,000 clones, with about 87% occurring only once. The chain is built from TRBV2 and TRBJ2-5; 11 positions agree with TRBD2. The receptor was derived from a man aged 55 to 69 who had recovered from COVID-19. Sequenced material: peripheral blood. The CDR3 DNA is TGTGCCAGCAGTACCGGACTAGCGGGGACCCAGTACTTC. This translates into CASSTGLAGTQYF.